The 9 T cell receptor beta chains below all came from one sample that was sequenced in a study of shared clonotypes between healthy human individuals. Profiled with immunoSEQ multiplex PCR; TCRdb holds only in-frame clones, not every one. The data hold about 2 million clones, with about 95% observed a single time. CD45RO-negative, CCR7-selected cells formed the naive CD8 fraction, which excluded terminally differentiated effector memory CD45RA+ cells. What was sequenced was naive CD8+ T cells sorted from blood. The receptors were sampled from a man between 18 and 29 years old in good health.

The gene calls are TRBV4-1 and TRBJ2-7; no clear D gene. CDR3 length: 13 residues. V gave up 4 bases and J gave up 3 bases, with 10 bases separating them. Germline CDR1 MGHRA, CDR2 YSYEKL. The CDR3 nucleotides read TGCGCCAGCAGCCTCGGACGGAACTACGAGCAGTACTTC. Its translation: CASSLGRNYEQYF.

V gene TRBV6-6 combines with J gene TRBJ2-7; a possible D gene is TRBD2 (5 bases). The CDR3 spans 15 residues. CDR1 is MNHNY, CDR2 SVGAGI, per germline (reference sequence). The V end was cut by 3 bases, the J end by 0 bases, with 12 bases between. CDR3 nucleotides: TGTGCCAGCAGTTATTCGGGCGGGCCCTCCTACGAGCAGTACTTC. Its protein product is CASSYSGGPSYEQYF.

The V call is TRBV2, the J call TRBJ2-1, with 8 positions matching TRBD2. The CDR3 is made up of 16 amino acids. CDR1 SNHLY and CDR2 FYNNEI come from the germline V gene. Unmatched junction bases numbered 3, after V lost 2 bases and J lost 0 bases. The CDR3 sequence: CASSEFTSGSYNEQFF. CDR3 nucleotide sequence: TGTGCCAGCAGTGAATTCACTAGCGGCTCCTACAATGAGCAGTTCTTC.

The CDR3: CASSEVGQFGEQFF. The CDR3 coding sequence is TGCGCCAGCAGCGAGGTAGGACAGTTTGGGGAGCAGTTCTTC. The V call is TRBV10-1, the J call TRBJ2-1, with D tentatively TRBD1 (6 bases). The CDR3 extends over 14 amino acids. Germline CDR1 reads WNHNN; CDR2 reads SYGVQD (reference sequence). Trimming left V 6 bases short and J 10 bases short, with 19 bases between.

The V gene is TRBV19, the J gene TRBJ1-5, with D maybe TRBD1 (5 bases). Germline CDR1 reads LNHDA; CDR2 reads SQIVND (reference sequence). V was clipped by 5 bases and J by 5 bases, with 10 bases between them. This CDR3 has 13 amino acids. The CDR3 reads CASSRDRDQPQHF. DNA of the CDR3: TGTGCCAGTAGTCGGGACCGCGATCAGCCCCAGCATTTT.

This chain uses TRBV7-9 with TRBJ2-5; tentatively, D is TRBD1 or TRBD2 (5 bases each). V lost 5 bases, J lost 5 bases, and 15 bases lay in between. The CDR3 is made up of 14 amino acids. Per germline, CDR1 SEHNR and CDR2 FQNEAQ (reference sequence). DNA for the CDR3: TGTGCCAGCAGCGGGACCCCCCCAGGGGAGACCCAGTACTTC. This codes for CASSGTPPGETQYF.

This chain connects TRBV30 to TRBJ2-1; D remains unclear. With 0 bases removed from V and 3 bases from J, the gap between germline ends came to 9 bases. The CDR3 sequence is 14 residues long. Germline V gives CDR1 GTSNPN, CDR2 SVGIG (reference sequence). The CDR3 DNA reads TGTGCCTGGAGTGTACGTGGGCTCTACAATGAGCAGTTCTTC. This codes for CAWSVRGLYNEQFF.

V is TRBV9 and J is TRBJ2-7, with a weak D call TRBD2 (5 bases). The V gene lost 4 bases and the J gene lost 8 bases, with 10 bases spanning the gap. Germline V CDR1 and CDR2: SGDLS, YYNGEE. The CDR3 covers 11 residues. The CDR3 is CASSSGYKQYF. For the CDR3, the DNA is TGTGCCAGCAGCTCGGGATACAAGCAGTACTTC. The full variable domain, its missing parts supplied by reference TRBV9 and TRBJ2-7, is DSGVTQTPKHLITATGQRVTLRCSPRSGDLSVYWYQQSLDQGLQFLIQYYNGEERAKGNILERFSAQQFPDLHSELNLSSLELGDSALYFCASSSGYKQYFGPGTRLTVT.

V usage is TRBV30 and J usage is TRBJ2-3; perhaps TRBD2 as D (6 bases). The CDR3 has 15 residues. Trimming cost V 0 bases and J 2 bases, with 12 bases left between them. Germline loops: CDR1 GTSNPN, CDR2 SVGIG (reference sequence). This CDR3 is CAWSVMGLSTDTQYF. CDR3 nucleotides: TGTGCCTGGAGTGTGATGGGACTCTCCACAGATACGCAGTATTTT. The full variable domain, completed using reference TRBV30 and TRBJ2-3, is SQTIHQWPATLVQPVGSPLSLECTVEGTSNPNLYWYRQAAGRGLQLLFYSVGIGQISSEVPQNLSASRPQDRQFILSSKKLLLSDSGFYLCAWSVMGLSTDTQYFGPGTRLTVL.